This T cell receptor beta chain came from a study of cytomegalovirus exposure and HLA in healthy donors. The CDR3 is 14 amino acids. The ends were cut back, 1 base at V and 8 bases at J, with 12 bases in the middle. Germline-derived CDR1 and CDR2 are MGHRA and YSYEKL. The PCR contained 60 Vbeta and 13 Jbeta primers. Assay: immunoSEQ multiplex PCR; the TCRdb copy retains only in-frame clones and omits some. Of approximately 110,000 clones in the sample, approximately 14% were seen once. This clone was seen a handful of times. This sequence was found in a female donor in good health and CMV-seronegative. Sequenced input: PBMCs. V is TRBV4-1 and J is TRBJ2-1; maybe TRBD2 (5 bases). The DNA of the CDR3 is TGCGCCAGCAGCCAAGCCCGGGGTGGGTATGAGCAGTTCTTC. It specifies CASSQARGGYEQFF.